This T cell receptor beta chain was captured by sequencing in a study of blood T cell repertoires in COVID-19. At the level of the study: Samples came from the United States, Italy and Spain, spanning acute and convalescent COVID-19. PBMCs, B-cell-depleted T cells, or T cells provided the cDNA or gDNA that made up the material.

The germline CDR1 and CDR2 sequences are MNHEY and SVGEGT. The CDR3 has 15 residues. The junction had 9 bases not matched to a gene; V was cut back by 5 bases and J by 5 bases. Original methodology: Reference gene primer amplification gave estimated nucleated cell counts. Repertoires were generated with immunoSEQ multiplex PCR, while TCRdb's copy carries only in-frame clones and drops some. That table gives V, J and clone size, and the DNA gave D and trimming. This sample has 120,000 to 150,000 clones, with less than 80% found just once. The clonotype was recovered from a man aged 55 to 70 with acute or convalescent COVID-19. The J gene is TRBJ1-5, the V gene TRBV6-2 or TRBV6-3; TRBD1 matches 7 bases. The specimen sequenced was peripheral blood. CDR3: CASSPEGQRHQPQHF. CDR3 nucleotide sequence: TGTGCCAGCAGTCCGGAGGGACAGCGACATCAGCCCCAGCATTTT.